These T cell receptor beta chains were read from a single sample in a study of molecular identifiers for immune sequencing clone quantification. Each CDR3 protein gets one entry after TCRdb re-called the PCR reads with MiXCR. Of over 550,000 distinct CDR3 sequences listed, around 25% were seen once; the top ten hold about 0.84%. Sequencing used naive CD8+ T cells from blood, with Jurkat cell RNA spiked in. The receptors were gathered from a human donor in good health. Some libraries in this study had Jurkat cell RNA spiked in. CDR3s include the opening cysteine and the closing phenylalanine or tryptophan. A D gene is named only where the DNA matches it firmly. Size values are once, few and many counts, or a class for expanded clones, and some rows have none.

size: many; J: TRBJ2-7; V: TRBV7-2; D: -; CDR3: CASSSPTMGEQYF; DNA: TGTGCCAGCAGCTCTCCCACTATGGGCGAGCAGTACTTC
size: many; J: TRBJ1-2; V: TRBV14; D: -; CDR3: CASSRHTGIFNEGYTF; DNA: TGTGCCAGCAGCCGACATACAGGGATTTTCAATGAAGGCTACACCTTC
size: -; J: TRBJ1-2; V: TRBV4-1; D: TRBD1; CDR3: CASSPGQGNYYGYTF; DNA: TGCGCCAGCAGCCCGGGACAGGGGAATTACTATGGCTACACCTTC
size: many; J: TRBJ2-2; V: TRBV6-2/TRBV6-3; D: TRBD1; CDR3: CASSLGQGKAGELFF; DNA: TGTGCCAGCAGCCTTGGACAGGGAAAGGCCGGGGAGCTGTTTTTT
size: -; J: TRBJ1-2; V: TRBV12-3/TRBV12-4; D: -; CDR3: CASSFGIDGYTF; DNA: TGTGCCAGCAGTTTTGGGATCGACGGCTACACCTTC
size: -; J: TRBJ2-5; V: TRBV5-6; D: -; CDR3: CAREKFPEAGTQYF; DNA: TGTGCCCGCGAAAAGTTTCCGGAGGCCGGGACCCAGTACTTC
size: -; J: TRBJ2-1; V: TRBV12-5; D: TRBD2; CDR3: CASGPGLAVNNEQFF; DNA: TGTGCTAGTGGTCCCGGACTAGCGGTTAACAATGAGCAGTTCTTC
size: few; J: TRBJ2-5; V: TRBV4-1; D: TRBD1; CDR3: CASSLTQGTGSEETQYF; DNA: TGCGCCAGCAGCCTAACGCAGGGGACAGGGAGTGAGGAGACCCAGTACTTC
size: -; J: TRBJ2-7; V: TRBV27; D: TRBD2; CDR3: CASSTGLAEPYEQYF; DNA: TGTGCCAGCAGTACGGGACTAGCGGAGCCCTACGAGCAGTACTTC
size: many; J: TRBJ1-1; V: TRBV5-4; D: -; CDR3: CASSLRDTEAFF; DNA: TGTGCCAGCAGCTTAAGGGACACTGAAGCTTTCTTT
size: -; J: TRBJ2-1; V: TRBV2; D: TRBD1; CDR3: CASSGEGQGLYNEQFF; DNA: TGTGCCAGCAGTGGAGAGGGACAGGGCCTCTACAATGAGCAGTTCTTC
size: few; J: TRBJ1-2; V: TRBV24-1; D: -; CDR3: CATSVARSSNYGYTF; DNA: TGTGCCACCAGTGTGGCGCGGAGTTCTAACTATGGCTACACCTTC
size: many; J: TRBJ2-7; V: TRBV5-4; D: -; CDR3: CASSLVGQSSYEQYF; DNA: TGTGCCAGCAGCTTGGTTGGACAGTCCTCCTACGAGCAGTACTTC
size: many; J: TRBJ2-5; V: TRBV7-2; D: TRBD1; CDR3: CASSPMWDSLEETQYF; DNA: TGTGCCAGCAGCCCAATGTGGGACAGCTTAGAAGAGACCCAGTACTTC
size: many; J: TRBJ2-7; V: TRBV29-1; D: -; CDR3: CSVGLWRGRGYEQYF; DNA: TGCAGCGTTGGTCTTTGGAGGGGGCGCGGGTACGAGCAGTACTTC
size: -; J: TRBJ2-1; V: TRBV5-1; D: TRBD2; CDR3: CASSLGDGQGTSGIYNEQFF; DNA: TGCGCCAGCAGCTTGGGGGACGGACAGGGGACTAGCGGGATCTACAATGAGCAGTTCTTC
size: many; J: TRBJ2-3; V: TRBV5-4; D: -; CDR3: CASSWGVDTQYF; DNA: TGTGCCAGCAGCTGGGGGGTAGATACGCAGTATTTT
size: -; J: TRBJ1-1; V: TRBV28; D: -; CDR3: CASSPHGVRGTEAFF; DNA: TGTGCCAGCAGCCCTCACGGGGTCAGAGGCACTGAAGCTTTCTTT
size: many; J: TRBJ2-7; V: TRBV4-3; D: TRBD1; CDR3: CASSAGQGAGEQYF; DNA: TGCGCCAGCAGCGCAGGACAGGGGGCGGGCGAGCAGTACTTC
size: -; J: TRBJ1-1; V: TRBV12-5; D: -; CDR3: CATASSPSNTEAFF; DNA: TGTGCTACCGCCTCATCCCCCAGCAACACTGAAGCTTTCTTT
size: -; J: TRBJ2-3; V: TRBV11-2; D: TRBD1; CDR3: CASSRRTGGKDTQYF; DNA: TGTGCCAGCAGCCGTCGGACAGGGGGTAAAGATACGCAGTATTTT
size: many; J: TRBJ2-3; V: TRBV5-1; D: -; CDR3: CASSLEFGRAVGTQYF; DNA: TGCGCCAGCAGCTTGGAATTCGGCAGGGCGGTGGGTACGCAGTATTTT
size: few; J: TRBJ1-1; V: TRBV6-2/TRBV6-3; D: -; CDR3: CASSYSPNPNTEAFF; DNA: TGTGCCAGCAGTTACTCCCCAAACCCGAACACTGAAGCTTTCTTT
size: -; J: TRBJ1-5; V: TRBV6-2/TRBV6-3; D: TRBD1; CDR3: CPSRYPDRAANQPQHF; DNA: TGTCCCAGCAGGTACCCGGACAGGGCTGCGAATCAGCCCCAGCATTTT
size: -; J: TRBJ1-1; V: TRBV4-1; D: -; CDR3: CASSQDHRANTEAFF; DNA: TGCGCCAGCAGCCAAGACCACAGGGCGAACACTGAAGCTTTCTTT
size: many; J: TRBJ2-3; V: TRBV7-8; D: -; CDR3: CASSLGTGADTQYF; DNA: TGTGCCAGCAGCTTAGGGACGGGGGCAGATACGCAGTATTTT
size: many; J: TRBJ2-7; V: TRBV4-1; D: TRBD1; CDR3: CASSPGDRGYEQYF; DNA: TGCGCCAGCAGCCCAGGGGACAGGGGGTACGAGCAGTACTTC
size: -; J: TRBJ1-2; V: TRBV6-2/TRBV6-3; D: TRBD1; CDR3: CASDDRGPNGYTF; DNA: TGTGCCAGCGATGACAGGGGGCCAAATGGCTACACCTTC
size: -; J: TRBJ1-1; V: TRBV7-9; D: -; CDR3: CASSLDSQITGAFF; DNA: TGTGCCAGCAGCTTAGATTCCCAGATCACTGGAGCTTTCTTT
size: -; J: TRBJ2-1; V: TRBV7-9; D: -; CDR3: CASSIVASVYNEQFF; DNA: TGTGCCAGCAGCATAGTCGCCTCGGTGTACAATGAGCAGTTCTTC
size: -; J: TRBJ2-4; V: TRBV30; D: -; CDR3: CAWGLPLAKNIQYF; DNA: TGTGCCTGGGGCCTGCCACTAGCCAAAAACATTCAGTACTTC
size: many; J: TRBJ2-3; V: TRBV2; D: TRBD2; CDR3: CASSGVGLAGGDTQYF; DNA: TGTGCCAGCAGTGGAGTGGGACTAGCGGGAGGAGATACGCAGTATTTT